The TCR beta chain under discussion was sequenced for a study of T cells in Graves' hyperthyroidism and ophthalmopathy. J was trimmed by 2 bases and V by 6 bases; bases with no gene match: 2. CDR3 length: 13 residues. From germline, CDR1 is MGHDK and CDR2 SYGVNS. Amplification of TCR beta CDR3 regions used RNA as the template. A set of HTBI primers served as the primers for a first-round RT-PCR of the TCR CDR3. TCRdb ran MiXCR on the multiplex PCR reads and lists one entry per CDR3 protein. The sample lists 450,000 to 700,000 distinct CDR3 sequences; roughly 50% were seen once. The sequence came from a woman aged 18-29 years with Graves' hyperthyroidism. The gene calls are TRBV25-1 and TRBJ2-3; 7 bases are a match to TRBD2. What was sequenced was peripheral blood or thyroid tissue (not recorded which). DNA of the CDR3: TGTGCCAGCAGGACTAGCAACACAGATACGCAGTATTTT. Encoded protein: CASRTSNTDTQYF.